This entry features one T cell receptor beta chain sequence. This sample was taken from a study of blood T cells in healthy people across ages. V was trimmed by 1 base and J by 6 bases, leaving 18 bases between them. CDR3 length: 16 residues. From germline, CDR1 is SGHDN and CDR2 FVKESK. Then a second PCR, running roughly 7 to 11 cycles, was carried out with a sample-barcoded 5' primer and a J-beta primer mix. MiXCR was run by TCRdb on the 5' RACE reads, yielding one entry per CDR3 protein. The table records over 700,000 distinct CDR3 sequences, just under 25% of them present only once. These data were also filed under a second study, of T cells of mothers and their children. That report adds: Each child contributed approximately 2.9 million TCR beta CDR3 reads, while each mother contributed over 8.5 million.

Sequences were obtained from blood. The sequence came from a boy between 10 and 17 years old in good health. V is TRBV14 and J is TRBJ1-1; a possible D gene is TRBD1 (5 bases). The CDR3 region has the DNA TGTGCCAGCAGCCAAGCCTCCCCGGCAGGGAGGGCTGAAGCTTTCTTT. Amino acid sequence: CASSQASPAGRAEAFF. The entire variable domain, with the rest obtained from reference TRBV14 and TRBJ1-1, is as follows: EAGVTQFPSHSVIEKGQTVTLRCDPISGHDNLYWYRRVMGKEIKFLLHFVKESKQDESGMPNNRFLAERTGGTYSTLKVQPAELEDSGVYFCASSQASPAGRAEAFFGQGTRLTVV.